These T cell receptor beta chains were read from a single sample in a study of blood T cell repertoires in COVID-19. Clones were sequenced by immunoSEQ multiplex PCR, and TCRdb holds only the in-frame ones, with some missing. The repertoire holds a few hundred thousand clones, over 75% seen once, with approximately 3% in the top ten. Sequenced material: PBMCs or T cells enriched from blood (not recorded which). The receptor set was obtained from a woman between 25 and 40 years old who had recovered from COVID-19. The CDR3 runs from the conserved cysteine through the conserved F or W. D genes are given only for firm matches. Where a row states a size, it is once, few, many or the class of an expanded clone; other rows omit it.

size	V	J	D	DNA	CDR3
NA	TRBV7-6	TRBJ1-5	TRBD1	TGTGCCAGCAGCCTCGGACAGGCTGGCAATCAGCCCCAGCATTTT	CASSLGQAGNQPQHF
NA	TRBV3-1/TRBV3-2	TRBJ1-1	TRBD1	TGTGCCAGCAGCCAAGACTTTGGGGACAGCGGAGAAATGAACACTGAAGCTTTCTTT	CASSQDFGDSGEMNTEAFF
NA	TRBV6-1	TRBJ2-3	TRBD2	TGTGCCAGCACCCCGGGGGGGGCAGATACGCAGTATTTT	CASTPGGADTQYF
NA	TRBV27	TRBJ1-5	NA	TGTGCCAGCAGTTTACAGGGAAGTCAGCCCCAGCATTTT	CASSLQGSQPQHF
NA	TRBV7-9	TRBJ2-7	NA	TGTGCCAGCAGCTTGCAGGGAAACGAGCAGTACTTC	CASSLQGNEQYF
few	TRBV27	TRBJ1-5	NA	TGTGCCAGCAAATCGGCAGGGGCTGGGCATCAGCCCCAGCATTTT	CASKSAGAGHQPQHF
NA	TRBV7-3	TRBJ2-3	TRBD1	TGTGCCAGCAGCCGAGGGGGCTACACAGATACGCAGTATTTT	CASSRGGYTDTQYF
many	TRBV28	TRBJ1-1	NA	TGTGCCAGCAGTCGGTCGGGACAGAACACTGAAGCTTTCTTT	CASSRSGQNTEAFF
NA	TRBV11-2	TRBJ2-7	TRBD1	TGTGCCAGCAGCCGCCCCGACAGGGCGAGCGAGCAGTACTTC	CASSRPDRASEQYF
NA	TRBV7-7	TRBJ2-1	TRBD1	TGTGCTAGCAGCTTAACCGGGACAGGGGGCTTCAATGAGCAGTTCTTC	CASSLTGTGGFNEQFF
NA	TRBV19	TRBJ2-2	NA	TGTGCCAGTAGTATCCAGAACACCGGGGAGCTGTTTTTT	CASSIQNTGELFF
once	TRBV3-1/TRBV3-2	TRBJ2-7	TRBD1	TGTGCCAGCAGCCTCCGACAGGGCCTGAACGAGCAGTACTTC	CASSLRQGLNEQYF
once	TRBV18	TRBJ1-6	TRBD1	TGTGCCAGCTCACCATCCCCCGGGACAGGGAATTCACCCCTCCACTTT	CASSPSPGTGNSPLHF
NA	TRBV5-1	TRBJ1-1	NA	TGCGCCAGCAGCGGGACTGGCGCTGAAGCTTTCTTT	CASSGTGAEAFF
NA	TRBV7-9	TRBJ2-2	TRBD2	TGTGCCAGCAGCTTAGAACTAGCGGGAAACACCGGGGAGCTGTTTTTT	CASSLELAGNTGELFF
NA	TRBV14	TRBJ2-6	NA	TGTGCCAGCAGCCCCAGCAGAGGGAGGGGGGTCTCTGGGGCCAACGTCCTGACTTTC	CASSPSRGRGVSGANVLTF
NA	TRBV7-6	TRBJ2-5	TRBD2	TGTGCCAGCAGCTTAGAGGTCGGAGCGGGGGGGCCCCAGTACTTC	CASSLEVGAGGPQYF
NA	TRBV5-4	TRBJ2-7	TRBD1	TGTGCCAGCAGCTTGTCGACAGGGGGCCCCTACGAGCAGTACTTC	CASSLSTGGPYEQYF
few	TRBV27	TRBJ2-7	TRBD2	TGTGCCAGCAGTTTGGGAGGGAACGAGCAGTACTTC	CASSLGGNEQYF
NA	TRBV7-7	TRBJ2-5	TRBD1	TGTGCTAGCAGCCCCTCAGGGGGTGCGAGCGAGACCCAGTACTTC	CASSPSGGASETQYF
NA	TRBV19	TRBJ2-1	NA	TGTGCCAGTACACGACAGGCCCGATCCTACAATGAGCAGTTCTTC	CASTRQARSYNEQFF
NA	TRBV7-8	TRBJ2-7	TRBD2	TGTGCCAGCAGCTTAACTAGCGGGGCCCTCTACGAGCAGTACTTC	CASSLTSGALYEQYF
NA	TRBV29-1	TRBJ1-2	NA	TGCAGCGTTGCGAGTCAGGGTGCCTATGGCTACACCTTC	CSVASQGAYGYTF
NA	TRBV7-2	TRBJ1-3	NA	TGTGCCAGCAGCTTTTATACAGGGAGAGGAAACACCATATATTTT	CASSFYTGRGNTIYF
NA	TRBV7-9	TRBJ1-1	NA	TGTGCCAGCAGCTCTTCCCCTGAAGCTTTCTTT	CASSSSPEAFF
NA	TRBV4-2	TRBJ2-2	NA	TGTGCCAGCAGCCAAGTAACCAGAGGGGGAAACACCGGGGAGCTGTTTTTT	CASSQVTRGGNTGELFF
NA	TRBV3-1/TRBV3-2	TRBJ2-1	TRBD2	TGTGCCAGCAGCCAAGCGTTTACTAGCGGGAGGGTCTCCTACAATGAGCAGTTCTTC	CASSQAFTSGRVSYNEQFF
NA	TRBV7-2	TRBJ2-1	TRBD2	TGTGCCAGCAGCTTAGTTTATATAGCGGGAGTCCACTACAATGAGCAGTTCTTC	CASSLVYIAGVHYNEQFF
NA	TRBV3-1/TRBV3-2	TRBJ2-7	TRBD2	TGTGCCAGCAGCCAAGAGGAGGGAGGGGCATCCTACGAGCAGTACTTC	CASSQEEGGASYEQYF
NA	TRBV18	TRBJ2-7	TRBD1	TGTGCCAGCTCACCTTTGGGACAGGGGGCCCACGAGCAGTACTTC	CASSPLGQGAHEQYF
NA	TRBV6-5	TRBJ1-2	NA	TGTGCCAGCAGTCCCTCCCCTGGGCAGAACTATGGCTACACCTTC	CASSPSPGQNYGYTF
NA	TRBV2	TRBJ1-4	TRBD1	TGTGCCAGCAGTGACCGACAGGGGGAGAATGAAAAACTGTTTTTT	CASSDRQGENEKLFF
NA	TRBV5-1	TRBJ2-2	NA	TGCGCCAGCAGCTTTGGCCTGGGCAGGGTGACCGGGGAGCTGTTTTTT	CASSFGLGRVTGELFF
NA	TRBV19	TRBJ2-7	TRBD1	TGTGCCAGTAGCCTGGGGACAGGGATTTACGAGCAGTACTTC	CASSLGTGIYEQYF
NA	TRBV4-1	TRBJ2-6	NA	TGCGCCAGCAGCCAGCCTCTATACTCCCCTCGGATCGGGGAGGACGTCCTGACTTTC	CASSQPLYSPRIGEDVLTF
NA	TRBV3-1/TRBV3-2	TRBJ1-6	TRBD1	TGTGCCAGCAGCCCAACAGGGGGCGCTTATAATTCACCCCTCCACTTT	CASSPTGGAYNSPLHF
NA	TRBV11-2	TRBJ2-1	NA	TGTGCCAGCAGCTTAGATCGAGGGCAGATACACAATGAGCAGTTCTTC	CASSLDRGQIHNEQFF
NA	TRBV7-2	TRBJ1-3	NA	TGTGCCAGCAGCACTCAGACTCGCTCTGGAAACACCATATATTTT	CASSTQTRSGNTIYF
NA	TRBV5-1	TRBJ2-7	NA	TGCGCCAGCAGCTTGTATACTTCCTACGAGCAGTACTTC	CASSLYTSYEQYF
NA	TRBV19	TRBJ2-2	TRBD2	TGTGCCAGTTCCTCCATCAGGCTAGGGGTAGCGGGGGACGCGAACACCGGGGAGCTGTTTTTT	CASSSIRLGVAGDANTGELFF
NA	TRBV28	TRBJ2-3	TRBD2	TGTGCCAGCAGTAGGGGGAGCGGGAGGGCGGATACGCAGTATTTT	CASSRGSGRADTQYF
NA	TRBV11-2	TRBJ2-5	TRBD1	TGTGCCAGCAGCTTAGGCAGGGGGCAAGAGACCCAGTACTTC	CASSLGRGQETQYF
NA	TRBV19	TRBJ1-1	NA	TGTGCCAGTAGGGGCAGGGGTACTGAAGCTTTCTTT	CASRGRGTEAFF
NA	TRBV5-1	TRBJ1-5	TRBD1	TGCGCCAGCAGCCAGGGACAGAATCAGCCCCAGCATTTT	CASSQGQNQPQHF
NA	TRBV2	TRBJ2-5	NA	TGTGCCAGCGCGCGGGAAGAGACCCAGTACTTC	CASAREETQYF
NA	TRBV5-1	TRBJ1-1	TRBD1	TGCGCCAGCAGCGATCAACCGGGACAGGGCCTATCGGAAGCTTTCTTT	CASSDQPGQGLSEAFF
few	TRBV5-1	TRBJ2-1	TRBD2	TGCGCCAGCAGCTTGGCCCCCGGGACTAGCGGGGGGGCAGAGCAGTTCTTC	CASSLAPGTSGGAEQFF
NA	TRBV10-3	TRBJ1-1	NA	TGTGCCATCAGTGGGGTGAGAGGATTCGCTTCGAAAGCTTTCTTT	CAISGVRGFASKAFF